The clone carrying this T cell receptor (beta chain) was found a few times. Germline values: CDR1 MNHEY, CDR2 SVGAGI. This CDR3 region has 12 residues. V dropped 8 bases and J dropped 8 bases, with 12 bases sitting between them. The data were produced by immunoSEQ multiplex PCR, yet TCRdb's version contains in-frame clones alone and is incomplete. The sample lists roughly 2.6 million clones; around nine tenths were seen once. This sample is drawn from a study of shared clonotypes between healthy human individuals. The receptor was isolated from a man in his late teens or twenties in good health. The chain combines TRBV6-5 with TRBJ1-4; no clear D gene. Sequenced sample: naive CD4+ T cells sorted from blood. Documented subset: CD45RA+ positively selected. The CDR3 loop is CASGRDGEKLFF. The CDR3 DNA reads as TGTGCCAGCGGTCGGGATGGGGAAAAACTGTTTTTT.